This T cell receptor (beta chain) came from a study of blood T cell repertoires in COVID-19. About the research overall: Sites in the United States, Italy and Spain provided acute and convalescent COVID-19 samples.

V lost 3 bases to trimming and J lost 6 bases; unmatched junction nucleotides: 9. The CDR3 extends over 16 amino acids. The germline V gene has CDR1 LNHDA and CDR2 SQIVND (reference sequence). Among Cohort 3 donors, those recovered had two negative PCRs, clearance, or symptom resolution. Original handling: Estimation of nucleated cell counts relied on the amplification of reference gene primers. The method was immunoSEQ multiplex PCR; TCRdb's version includes in-frame clones alone and lacks a portion of them. From that table come the V and J calls and clone size; the DNA was used to work out D and trimming. The repertoire holds roughly 250,000 clones, around 85% seen once, with roughly 4.3% in the top ten.

V is TRBV19 and J is TRBJ2-2, with 8 bases aligning to TRBD2. The source is a woman aged 25 to 45 who had recovered from COVID-19. The sample taken for sequencing was PBMCs or T cells enriched from blood (not recorded which). The CDR3 DNA reads as TGTGCCAGTAGTATTTCCGGGAGGGTGTACGCCGGGGAGCTGTTTTTT. Residues: CASSISGRVYAGELFF.